Each of the 12 T cell receptor beta chains below was sequenced from the same sample in a study of CD8 T cells in ankylosing spondylitis. Each CDR3 protein gets one entry after TCRdb re-called the 5' RACE reads with MiXCR. Among hundreds of thousands of distinct CDR3 sequences listed, 8.6% were seen once. Sequencing was done on a sample of blood, either unsorted or a sorted T cell fraction (not recorded which). The receptor set was obtained from a male donor with ankylosing spondylitis or in good health (not recorded which).

CDR3 region: CASSLVAGVGYNEQFF. The CDR3 DNA reads as TGTGCCAGCAGCTTAGTAGCTGGGGTAGGCTACAATGAGCAGTTCTTC. The chain carries TRBV7-9 and TRBJ2-1; unclear D gene. The CDR3 runs 16 residues. Germline values: CDR1 SEHNR, CDR2 FQNEAQ (reference sequence). Trimming took 1 base from V and 3 from J, leaving 13 bases between them.

This clonotype has only a few counts. This chain links TRBV6-1 with TRBJ2-2, with 9 bases matching TRBD1. V lost 6 bases, J lost 5 bases, and 7 bases stayed unmatched. The CDR3 extends over 15 amino acids. The germline gives CDR1 MNHNS, CDR2 SASEGT. As DNA, the CDR3 is TGTGCCAGCAGACCGGGACAGGGCTGGACCGGGGAGCTGTTTTTT. This sequence encodes CASRPGQGWTGELFF.

This clonotype was counted ten times or more. This chain joins TRBV7-9 and TRBJ2-1, with D uncertain. Germline V CDR1 and CDR2: SEHNR, FQNEAQ (reference sequence). The CDR3 has 15 amino acids. V shed 1 base and J shed 8 bases, with 15 bases lying between them. This chain's CDR3 is CASSLGVASTHEQFF. CDR3 coding DNA: TGTGCCAGCAGCTTAGGGGTGGCTTCCACCCATGAGCAGTTCTTC. The whole variable domain, remainder taken from reference TRBV7-9 and TRBJ2-1, is DTGVSQNPRHKITKRGQNVTFRCDPISEHNRLYWYRQTLGQGPEFLTYFQNEAQLEKSRLLSDRFSAERPKGSFSTLEIQRTEQGDSAMYLCASSLGVASTHEQFFGPGTRLTVL.

Many counts were recorded for this clonotype. The genes are TRBV3-1 and TRBJ1-1, with TRBD1 as a possible D gene (6 bases). The germline V gene has CDR1 LGHDT and CDR2 YNNKEL (reference sequence). The CDR3 loop spans 17 amino acids. The V gene lost 0 bases and the J gene lost 6 bases, with 20 bases spanning the gap. CDR3 amino acids: CASSQEVRTGAGAEAFF. CDR3 bases: TGTGCCAGCAGCCAAGAAGTGAGGACGGGGGCGGGGGCTGAAGCTTTCTTT.

The chain has TRBV5-6 and TRBJ1-5, with no clear D. V shed 4 bases and J shed 2 bases, with 16 bases lying between them. The CDR3 sequence is 16 residues long. CDR1 SGHDT and CDR2 YYEEEE come from the germline V gene. The DNA for the CDR3 is TGTGCCAGCAGCGGATCGGCCCTACGGGGCAATCAGCCCCAGCATTTT. Protein product: CASSGSALRGNQPQHF.

This clonotype was seen a few times. The chain joins TRBV7-3 to TRBJ2-3, with TRBD2 matching over 14 bases. Germline-derived CDR1 and CDR2 are SGHTA and FQGTGA. This CDR3 is built from 16 residues. V was clipped by 4 bases and J by 4 bases; unmatched bases: 4. The CDR3 here is CASSSGLAGVADTQYF. The CDR3 region has the DNA TGTGCCAGCAGCTCGGGACTAGCGGGAGTGGCAGATACGCAGTATTTT.

This clonotype was recorded at least ten times. The chain joins TRBV14 to TRBJ2-3, with D hard to call. The CDR3 sequence is 16 residues long. CDR1 and CDR2 from the germline V gene are SGHDN and FVKESK. Trimming took off 2 bases at V and 2 bases at J, with 14 bases between the two ends. The CDR3 here is CASSQPSGLSTDTQYF. The CDR3 coding sequence is TGTGCCAGCAGCCAACCCTCCGGCCTCTCCACAGATACGCAGTATTTT.

The chain links TRBV6-5 to TRBJ2-7, with TRBD2 matching 8 bases. V shed 2 bases, J shed 2 bases, and the junction held 5 bases outside the gene matches. Per the germline V gene, CDR1 is MNHEY and CDR2 is SVGAGI. The CDR3 totals 15 residues. The CDR3 reads CASSYNAGGPYEQYF. In DNA, the CDR3 is TGTGCCAGCAGTTACAATGCGGGAGGACCCTACGAGCAGTACTTC.

This clonotype was observed many times. The J gene is TRBJ1-4, the V gene TRBV12-3 or TRBV12-4, with D perhaps TRBD1 (5 bases). This CDR3 spans 16 amino acids. Trimming removed 6 bases from V and 1 base from J, with 15 bases in between. The CDR3 region is CASSRQFSGTNEKLFF. The CDR3 bases are TGTGCCAGCAGCAGACAGTTCTCTGGAACTAATGAAAAACTGTTTTTT.

This clonotype was observed a few times. This may arise from a read error, as a much more abundant clone is one base away. The CDR3 protein is CASSPGGAQETLYF. DNA of the CDR3: TGTGCCAGCAGTCCCGGGGGGGCCCAAGAGACCCTGTACTTC. V gene TRBV12-3 or TRBV12-4 combines with J gene TRBJ2-5; 8 positions agree with TRBD2. This CDR3 has 14 amino acids.

In its sample, this clonotype was seen a few times. The rearrangement joins TRBV7-2 to TRBJ2-7; D uncertain. CDR3 size: 13 residues. The ends were cut back, 1 base at V and 7 bases at J, with 11 bases in the middle. Looked up from germline, CDR1 is SGHTA and CDR2 is FQGNSA. DNA for the CDR3: TGTGCCAGCAGCTTAGTAGTCCCTAGAGAGCAGTACTTC. Translation gives CASSLVVPREQYF.

This clonotype appeared many times. The V and J genes are TRBV6-1 and TRBJ2-1; 11 bases are shared with TRBD2. Germline V CDR1 and CDR2: MNHNS, SASEGT. V shed 5 bases and J 4 bases; nucleotides not matched to a gene: 7. CDR3 length: 16 residues. The CDR3: CASSPMGLAVYNEQFF. As DNA, the CDR3 is TGTGCCAGCAGTCCTATGGGACTAGCGGTTTACAATGAGCAGTTCTTC.